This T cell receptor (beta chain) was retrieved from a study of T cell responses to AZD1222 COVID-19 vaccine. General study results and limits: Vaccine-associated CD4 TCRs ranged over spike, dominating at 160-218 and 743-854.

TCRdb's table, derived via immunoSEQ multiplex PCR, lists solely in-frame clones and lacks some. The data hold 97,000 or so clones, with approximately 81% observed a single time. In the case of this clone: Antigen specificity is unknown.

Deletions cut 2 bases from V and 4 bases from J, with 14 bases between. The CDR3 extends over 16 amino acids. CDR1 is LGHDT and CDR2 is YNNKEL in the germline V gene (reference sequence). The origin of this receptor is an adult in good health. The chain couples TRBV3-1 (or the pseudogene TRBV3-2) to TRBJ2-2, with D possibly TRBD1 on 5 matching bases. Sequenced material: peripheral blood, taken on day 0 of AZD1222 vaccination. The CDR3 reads CASSQPRGGSTGELFF. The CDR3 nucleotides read TGTGCCAGCAGCCAACCAAGGGGCGGCAGCACCGGGGAGCTGTTTTTT.